This T cell receptor beta chain comes out of a study of T-cell memory formation after mild COVID-19. Trimming took 7 bases from V and 6 from J, leaving 15 bases between them. The CDR3 loop spans 13 amino acids. Looked up from germline, CDR1 is MNHEY and CDR2 is SVGEGT. TCRdb reprocessed the 5' RACE reads with MiXCR, giving one entry per CDR3 protein. The sample shows around 510,000 distinct CDR3 sequences, less than 25% of them seen only once. The sequence was collected from an adult woman who had mild COVID-19 (a few samples of this study predate the infection). Cell type and time point are not known. The sample taken for sequencing was PBMCs or a T cell subset sorted from them (not recorded which). This chain uses TRBV6-2 or TRBV6-3 with TRBJ1-1; TRBD1 might be the D (5 bases). CDR3 nucleotides: TGTGCCAGCACGGCGGGGCGGGGGGCTGAAGCTTTCTTT. It encodes CASTAGRGAEAFF.